These T cell receptor beta chains were read from a single sample in a study of blood T cell repertoires in COVID-19. Using immunoSEQ multiplex PCR, the repertoire was profiled, and TCRdb retains in-frame clones only, with some absent. The sample lists 150,000 to 200,000 clones; roughly four fifths were seen once. The sequencing sample was made of PBMCs or T cells enriched from blood (not recorded which). The receptor source for this set is a man aged 45-65 years who had recovered from COVID-19. The CDR3 runs from the conserved cysteine through the conserved F or W. A D gene is named only where the DNA matches it firmly. Not all rows give a size; the values are once, few, many and, for expanded clones, a class.

TRBJ1-5,.,TRBV30,14,.,TGTGCCTGGAGTTGGTCCAGGGGCAATCAGCCCCAGCATTTT,CAWSWSRGNQPQHF
TRBJ1-1,.,TRBV19,15,.,TGTGCCAGTAGTACAATAGGAGCAGGGTCTCCTGAAGCTTTCTTT,CASSTIGAGSPEAFF
TRBJ1-2,once,TRBV3-1/TRBV3-2,16,TRBD1,TGTGCCAGCAGCCAAGTTGGGCAGGGGGCAGTGTACGGCTACACCTTC,CASSQVGQGAVYGYTF
TRBJ1-2,few,TRBV4-3,16,TRBD1,TGCGCCAGCAGCCAAGTGGTGGGACAGGGAAAGAGTGGCTACACCTTC,CASSQVVGQGKSGYTF
TRBJ1-5,.,TRBV28,15,.,TGTGCCAGCAGTTTAAGAGGGTATAGCAATCAGCCCCAGCATTTT,CASSLRGYSNQPQHF
TRBJ1-2,.,TRBV5-4,15,.,TGTGCCAGCAGCGCTAATCGGGACTCACTCTATGGCTACACCTTC,CASSANRDSLYGYTF
TRBJ2-2,.,TRBV6-5,16,.,TGTGCCAGCAGTTACCTCACAGGCACGAACACCGGGGAGCTGTTTTTT,CASSYLTGTNTGELFF
TRBJ2-7,few,TRBV7-2,15,.,TGTGCCAGCAGCGCAGGGTATTCGAAACACTACGAGCAGTACTTC,CASSAGYSKHYEQYF
TRBJ2-2,.,TRBV18,16,TRBD1,TGTGCCAGCTCCCACCGAGAGGGGGCAATCGCCGGGGAGCTGTTTTTT,CASSHREGAIAGELFF
TRBJ2-1,.,TRBV3-1/TRBV3-2,18,.,TGTGCCAGCAGCCAAGATCCAGACAGGGAACCGGGGGACAATGAGCAGTTCTTC,CASSQDPDREPGDNEQFF
TRBJ2-3,.,TRBV19,14,.,TGTGCCAGTAGTATCCAGGGGATCGCAGATACGCAGTATTTT,CASSIQGIADTQYF
TRBJ2-1,.,TRBV5-4,15,TRBD2,TGTGCCAGCAGCCCCGGGGGGGCCAAGGTTAATGAGCAGTTCTTC,CASSPGGAKVNEQFF
TRBJ1-1,.,TRBV6-5,15,TRBD1,TGTGCCAGCAGTTACTTGGGACAGGGGAACACTGAAGCTTTCTTT,CASSYLGQGNTEAFF
TRBJ2-1,.,TRBV5-4,15,.,TGTGCCAGCAGACCTGATGGAGGCTCCTACAATGAGCAGTTCTTC,CASRPDGGSYNEQFF
TRBJ1-4,few,TRBV4-2,14,.,TGTGCCAGCAGCCAAGAGAGGGGGACTGAAAAACTGTTTTTT,CASSQERGTEKLFF
TRBJ2-2,.,TRBV29-1,14,.,TGCAGCGTTGCCGGACAGTCGAACACCGGGGAGCTGTTTTTT,CSVAGQSNTGELFF
TRBJ2-5,.,TRBV11-2,15,.,TGTGCCTCCACTCGGGGGGCTAGCTTTACGGAGACCCAGTACTTC,CASTRGASFTETQYF
TRBJ2-2,.,TRBV29-1,12,.,TGCAGCGTCCGCAGGGGTATCGGGGAGCTGTTTTTT,CSVRRGIGELFF
TRBJ1-2,.,TRBV9,13,TRBD1,TGTGCCAGCAACCTGGGACAGGGCTATGGCTACACCTTC,CASNLGQGYGYTF
TRBJ1-1,.,TRBV30,18,TRBD1,TGTGCCTGGAGTGTTGCCGGGACAGGCGTAAGAATGAACACTGAAGCTTTCTTT,CAWSVAGTGVRMNTEAFF
TRBJ2-7,.,TRBV11-2,16,.,TGTGCCAGCAGCCTCCCCGGTTATGAACGAACCTACGAGCAGTACTTC,CASSLPGYERTYEQYF
TRBJ1-2,.,TRBV7-3,13,.,TGTGCCAGCAGCCCAGGTCCCCTCTATGGCTACACCTTC,CASSPGPLYGYTF
TRBJ2-7,once,TRBV27,15,TRBD2,TGTGCCAGCAGTTTATCTGACCGGGGGGCCTACGAGCAGTACTTC,CASSLSDRGAYEQYF
TRBJ1-3,.,TRBV5-1,15,.,TGCGCCAGCAGCTTGGACGGGATCTCTGGAAACACCATATATTTT,CASSLDGISGNTIYF
TRBJ2-2,.,TRBV29-1,15,.,TGCAGCGTTGAATTGGGCAGCTCGAACACCGGGGAGCTGTTTTTT,CSVELGSSNTGELFF
TRBJ1-1,.,TRBV5-1,15,TRBD1,TGCGCCAGCAACCATCCGGGAAGACAGGGTAAGGAAGCTTTCTTT,CASNHPGRQGKEAFF
TRBJ1-1,.,TRBV5-1,17,TRBD1,TGCGCCAGCAGCTACAGTCCCGGGACAGGAACGAACACTGAAGCTTTCTTT,CASSYSPGTGTNTEAFF
TRBJ1-2,.,TRBV5-8,15,TRBD1,TGTGCCAGCAGCCCAATGGACAGGGATACCTATGGCTACACCTTC,CASSPMDRDTYGYTF
TRBJ2-7,once,TRBV12-3/TRBV12-4,11,.,TGTGCCACCTCCGGGGGCTACGAGCAGTACTTC,CATSGGYEQYF
TRBJ2-5,.,TRBV3-1/TRBV3-2,17,TRBD2,TGTGCCAGCAGCCAAGATCCCGGGGGGGAGTTCGGGGAGACCCAGTACTTC,CASSQDPGGEFGETQYF
TRBJ2-1,few,TRBV23-1,17,.,TGCGCCAGCAGTCAATCGAAGTTTTCGCGACATTACAATGAGCAGTTCTTC,CASSQSKFSRHYNEQFF
TRBJ1-6,.,TRBV25-1,13,.,TGTGCCAGCAGTGCGGACAGCAATTCACCCCTCCACTTT,CASSADSNSPLHF
TRBJ2-6,.,TRBV15,21,.,TGTGCCACCAGCAGAGATACTAAAATCCGGGGGGCCAGCTCTGGGGCCAACGTCCTGACTTTC,CATSRDTKIRGASSGANVLTF
TRBJ2-3,few,TRBV20-1,11,.,TGCAGTGCTAGAAGTGAGCGGTCGCAGTATTTT,CSARSERSQYF
TRBJ2-5,.,TRBV7-2,12,.,TGTGCCAGCAGCCCCTTACAAGAGACCCAGTACTTC,CASSPLQETQYF
TRBJ1-1,few,TRBV24-1,14,.,TGTGCCACCAGTGATAACGGCAGGGCCACTGAAGCTTTCTTT,CATSDNGRATEAFF
TRBJ1-6,.,TRBV7-3,14,.,TGTGCCAGCAGCTACCAGGGAAAGAATTCACCCCTCCACTTT,CASSYQGKNSPLHF
TRBJ2-1,.,TRBV7-3,14,.,TGTGCCAGCAGCCCGGGGGACCGATACAATGAGCAGTTCTTC,CASSPGDRYNEQFF
TRBJ2-7,.,TRBV7-2,15,TRBD1,TGTGCCAGCAGCTCCACAGGGGGGACATTTTACGAGCAGTACTTC,CASSSTGGTFYEQYF
TRBJ1-2,.,TRBV19,15,TRBD1,TGTGCCAGTAGTACAACCCGACAGGGAAGATATGGCTACACCTTC,CASSTTRQGRYGYTF
TRBJ1-6,.,TRBV19,15,TRBD1,TGTGCCAGTAGTATTTCCGGGACAGGTAATTCACCCCTCCACTTT,CASSISGTGNSPLHF
TRBJ1-2,.,TRBV18,14,.,TGTGCCAGCTCACCAGGAATGCTCCAGGGAGGCTACACCTTC,CASSPGMLQGGYTF
TRBJ1-3,.,TRBV28,17,.,TGTGCCAGCAGTCCACTCGGACGGGGTTGGCTCGGAAACACCATATATTTT,CASSPLGRGWLGNTIYF
TRBJ1-4,.,TRBV28,17,.,TGTGCCAGCAGCCATTTTTCCCTCAGGAGGCAGGATGAAAAACTGTTTTTT,CASSHFSLRRQDEKLFF
TRBJ2-7,.,TRBV4-2,16,TRBD2,TGTGCCAGCAGCCCTGGGACTAGCGGGGGGGGCTACGAGCAGTACTTC,CASSPGTSGGGYEQYF
TRBJ2-4,.,TRBV6-6,13,.,TGTGCCAGCAGAGACACGGCCAAAAACATTCAGTACTTC,CASRDTAKNIQYF
TRBJ2-3,.,TRBV6-5,13,.,TGTGCCAGCAGTTACCCCGGCACAGATACGCAGTATTTT,CASSYPGTDTQYF
TRBJ2-5,.,TRBV7-2,16,TRBD2,TGTGCCAGCAGCTTTCACCGGGGGGGTAGGTCGGAGACCCAGTACTTC,CASSFHRGGRSETQYF
TRBJ1-5,.,TRBV29-1,12,.,TGCAGCGTTGGGGGCCCCAATCAGCCCCAGCATTTT,CSVGGPNQPQHF
TRBJ1-1,.,TRBV7-9,13,.,TGTGCCAGCACCATCCCCGGAGGCCCTGAAGCTTTCTTT,CASTIPGGPEAFF
TRBJ2-3,once,TRBV5-6,15,TRBD2,TGTGCCAGCAGCTTGATAGGGACTAGCTCTGATACGCAGTATTTT,CASSLIGTSSDTQYF
TRBJ2-7,.,TRBV7-3,16,TRBD2,TGTGCCAGCAGCCAAGGGACTAGCGGGGGGCCCTACGAGCAGTACTTC,CASSQGTSGGPYEQYF
TRBJ1-3,few,TRBV2,16,TRBD1,TGTGCCAGCAGCCTAGCTTTGACAGGGACTGGAAACACCATATATTTT,CASSLALTGTGNTIYF
TRBJ2-6,once,TRBV11-3,16,.,TGTGCCAGCAGCTCAACACAGGGAACTGGGGCCAACGTCCTGACTTTC,CASSSTQGTGANVLTF
TRBJ2-5,.,TRBV6-5,13,.,TGTGCCAGCAGTTACGGCGGTGGGGAGACCCAGTACTTC,CASSYGGGETQYF